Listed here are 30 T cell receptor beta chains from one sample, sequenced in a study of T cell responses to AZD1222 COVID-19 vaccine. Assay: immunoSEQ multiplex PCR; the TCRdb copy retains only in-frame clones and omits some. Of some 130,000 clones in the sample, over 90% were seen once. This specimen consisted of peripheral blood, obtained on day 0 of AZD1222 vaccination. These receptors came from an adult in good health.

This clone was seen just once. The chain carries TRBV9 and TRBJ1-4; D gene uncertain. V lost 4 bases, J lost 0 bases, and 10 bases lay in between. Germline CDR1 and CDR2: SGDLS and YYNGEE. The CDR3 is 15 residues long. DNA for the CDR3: TGTGCCAGCAGCCCCCGTGGGACAACTAATGAAAAACTGTTTTTT. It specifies CASSPRGTTNEKLFF.

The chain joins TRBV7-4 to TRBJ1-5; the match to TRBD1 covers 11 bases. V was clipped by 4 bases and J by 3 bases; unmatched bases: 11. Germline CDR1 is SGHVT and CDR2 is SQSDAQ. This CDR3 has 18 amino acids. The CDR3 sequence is CASSYGDRGKGHNQPQHF. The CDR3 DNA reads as TGTGCCAGCAGCTATGGGGACAGGGGGAAGGGTCACAATCAGCCCCAGCATTTT.

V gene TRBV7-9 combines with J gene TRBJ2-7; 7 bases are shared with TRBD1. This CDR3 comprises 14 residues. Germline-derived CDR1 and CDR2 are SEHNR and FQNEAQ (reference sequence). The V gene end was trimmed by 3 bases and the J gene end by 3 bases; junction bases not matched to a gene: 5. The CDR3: CASSFTGEDYEQYF. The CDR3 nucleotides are TGTGCCAGCAGCTTTACAGGGGAAGACTACGAGCAGTACTTC.

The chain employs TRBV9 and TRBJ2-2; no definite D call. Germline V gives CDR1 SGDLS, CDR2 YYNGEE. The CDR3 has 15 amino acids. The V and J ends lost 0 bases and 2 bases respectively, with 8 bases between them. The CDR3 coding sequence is TGTGCCAGCAGCGTAGACCCGGTAAACACCGGGGAGCTGTTTTTT. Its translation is CASSVDPVNTGELFF. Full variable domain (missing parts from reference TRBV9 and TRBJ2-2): DSGVTQTPKHLITATGQRVTLRCSPRSGDLSVYWYQQSLDQGLQFLIQYYNGEERAKGNILERFSAQQFPDLHSELNLSSLELGDSALYFCASSVDPVNTGELFFGEGSRLTVL.

CDR3 amino acids: CASCSGSETQYF. CDR3 bases: TGTGCCAGCTGTAGCGGGAGTGAGACCCAGTACTTC. V and J are TRBV28 and TRBJ2-5; TRBD2 matches at 9 bases. This CDR3 is 12 amino acids long. V shed 8 bases, J shed 5 bases, and the junction held 3 bases outside the gene matches. Germline loops: CDR1 MDHEN, CDR2 SYDVKM.

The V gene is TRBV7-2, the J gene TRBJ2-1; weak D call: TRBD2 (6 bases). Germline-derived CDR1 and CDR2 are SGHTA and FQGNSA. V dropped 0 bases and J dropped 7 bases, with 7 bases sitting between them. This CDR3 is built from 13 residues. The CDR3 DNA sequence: TGTGCCAGCAGCTTAGCGGGGGGAAATGAGCAGTTCTTC. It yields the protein CASSLAGGNEQFF.

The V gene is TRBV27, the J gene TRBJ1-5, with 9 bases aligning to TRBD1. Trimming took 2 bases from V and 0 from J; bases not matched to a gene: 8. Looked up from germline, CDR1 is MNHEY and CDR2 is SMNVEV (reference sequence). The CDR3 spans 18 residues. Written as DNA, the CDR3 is TGTGCCAGCAGTTTACATGGACAGGGGAGAATTAGCAATCAGCCCCAGCATTTT. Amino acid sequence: CASSLHGQGRISNQPQHF.

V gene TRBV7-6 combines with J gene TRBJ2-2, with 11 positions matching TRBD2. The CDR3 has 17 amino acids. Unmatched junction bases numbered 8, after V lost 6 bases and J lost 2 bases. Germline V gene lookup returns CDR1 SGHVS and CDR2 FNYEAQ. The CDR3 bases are TGTGCCAGCAGTCTATTCGGACTAGCGGGTAACACCGGGGAGCTGTTTTTT. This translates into CASSLFGLAGNTGELFF.

CDR3 bases: TGTGCCAGCAGCTCCCAGGGGGCTTATGAAAAACTGTTTTTT. Encoded protein: CASSSQGAYEKLFF. The chain recombines TRBV7-8 with TRBJ1-4; 8 bases are shared with TRBD1. The ends lost 4 bases at V and 6 bases at J; junction bases unmatched: 4. Germline V lookup: CDR1 SGHVS, CDR2 FQNEAQ. The CDR3 covers 14 residues.

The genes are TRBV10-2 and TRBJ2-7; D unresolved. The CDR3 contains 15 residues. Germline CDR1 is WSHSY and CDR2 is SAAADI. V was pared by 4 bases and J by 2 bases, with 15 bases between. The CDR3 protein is CASSAPGGQAYEQYF. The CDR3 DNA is TGCGCCAGCAGTGCCCCCGGCGGCCAAGCCTACGAGCAGTACTTC.

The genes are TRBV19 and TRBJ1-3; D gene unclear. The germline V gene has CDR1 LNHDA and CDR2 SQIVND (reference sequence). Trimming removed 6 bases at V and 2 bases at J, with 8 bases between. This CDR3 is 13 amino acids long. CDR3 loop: CASRNPPGNTIYF. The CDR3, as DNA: TGTGCCAGTAGGAACCCCCCTGGAAACACCATATATTTT.

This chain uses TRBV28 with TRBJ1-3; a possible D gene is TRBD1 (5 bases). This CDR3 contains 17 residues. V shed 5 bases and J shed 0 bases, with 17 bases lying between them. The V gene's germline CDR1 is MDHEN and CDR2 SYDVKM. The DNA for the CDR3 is TGTGCCAGCAGTCCCCTCTGGGGGGATAGCTCTGGAAACACCATATATTTT. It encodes CASSPLWGDSSGNTIYF.

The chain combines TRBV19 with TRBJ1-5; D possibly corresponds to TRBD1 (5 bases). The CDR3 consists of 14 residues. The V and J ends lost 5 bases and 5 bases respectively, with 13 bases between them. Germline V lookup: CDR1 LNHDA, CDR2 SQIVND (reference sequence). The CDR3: CASSYGTGDQPQHF. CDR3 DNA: TGTGCCAGTAGTTACGGGACCGGGGATCAGCCCCAGCATTTT.

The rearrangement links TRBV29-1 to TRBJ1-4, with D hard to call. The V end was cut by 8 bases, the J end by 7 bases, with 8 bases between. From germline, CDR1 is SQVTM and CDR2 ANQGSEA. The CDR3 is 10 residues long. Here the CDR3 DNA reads TGCAGCCCCGTTCCTGAAAAACTGTTTTTT. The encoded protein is CSPVPEKLFF.

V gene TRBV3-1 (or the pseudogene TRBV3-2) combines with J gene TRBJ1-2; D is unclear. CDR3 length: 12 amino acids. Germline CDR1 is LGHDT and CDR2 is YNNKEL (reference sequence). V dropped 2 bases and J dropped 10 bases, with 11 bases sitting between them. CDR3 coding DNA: TGTGCCAGCAGCCAACAGGAATTACTCTACACCTTC. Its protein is CASSQQELLYTF.

CDR3 loop: CASSSWADTQYF. CDR3 nucleotides: TGTGCCAGTAGTTCGTGGGCAGATACGCAGTATTTT. This chain links TRBV19 with TRBJ2-3; D gene unclear. Trimming took 5 bases from V and 4 from J, leaving 7 bases between them. The germline gives CDR1 LNHDA, CDR2 SQIVND (reference sequence). This CDR3 is 12 amino acids long.

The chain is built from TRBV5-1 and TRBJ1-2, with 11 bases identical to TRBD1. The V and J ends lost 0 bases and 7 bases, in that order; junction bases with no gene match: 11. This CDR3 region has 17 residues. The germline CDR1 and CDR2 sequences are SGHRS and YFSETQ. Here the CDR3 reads CASSLAGTGGKRSGYTF. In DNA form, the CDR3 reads TGCGCCAGCAGCTTGGCAGGGACAGGGGGTAAACGGAGTGGCTACACCTTC.

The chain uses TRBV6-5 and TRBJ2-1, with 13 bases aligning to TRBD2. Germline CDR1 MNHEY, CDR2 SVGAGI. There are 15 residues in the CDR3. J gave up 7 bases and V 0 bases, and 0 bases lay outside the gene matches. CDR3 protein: CASSYSTSGRNEQFF. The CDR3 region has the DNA TGTGCCAGCAGTTACTCGACTAGCGGGAGGAATGAGCAGTTCTTC.

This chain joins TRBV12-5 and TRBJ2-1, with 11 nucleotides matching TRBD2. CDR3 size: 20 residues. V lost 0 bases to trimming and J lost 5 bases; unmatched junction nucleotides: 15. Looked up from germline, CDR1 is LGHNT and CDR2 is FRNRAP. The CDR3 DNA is TGTGCTAGTGGTTTGGTACGAGCAGAGCGCCTAGCGGGAGGTAACAATGAGCAGTTCTTC. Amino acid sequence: CASGLVRAERLAGGNNEQFF.

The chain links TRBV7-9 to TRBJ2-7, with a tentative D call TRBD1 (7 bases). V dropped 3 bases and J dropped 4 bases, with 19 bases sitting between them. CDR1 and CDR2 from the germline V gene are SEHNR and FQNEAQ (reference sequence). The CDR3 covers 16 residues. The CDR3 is CASSFAGGLRRYEQYF. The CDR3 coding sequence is TGTGCCAGCAGCTTTGCAGGGGGACTCAGGCGGTACGAGCAGTACTTC.

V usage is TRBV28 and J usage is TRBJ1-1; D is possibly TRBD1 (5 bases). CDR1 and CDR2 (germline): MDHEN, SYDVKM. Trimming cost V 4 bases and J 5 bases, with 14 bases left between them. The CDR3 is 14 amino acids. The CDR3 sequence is CASSSTVSETEAFF. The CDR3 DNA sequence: TGTGCCAGCAGTTCGACAGTTTCGGAGACTGAAGCTTTCTTT.

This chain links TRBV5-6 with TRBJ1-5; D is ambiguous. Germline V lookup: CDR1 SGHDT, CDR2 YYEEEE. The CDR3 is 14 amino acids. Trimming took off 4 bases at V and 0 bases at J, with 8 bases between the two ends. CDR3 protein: CASSPRYSNQPQHF. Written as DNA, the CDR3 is TGTGCCAGCAGCCCCCGATATAGCAATCAGCCCCAGCATTTT.

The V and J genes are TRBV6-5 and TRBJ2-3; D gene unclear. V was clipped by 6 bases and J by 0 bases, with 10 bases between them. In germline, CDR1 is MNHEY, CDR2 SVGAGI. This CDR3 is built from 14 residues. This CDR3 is CASRASASTDTQYF. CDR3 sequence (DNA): TGTGCCAGCAGGGCGAGCGCGAGCACAGATACGCAGTATTTT.

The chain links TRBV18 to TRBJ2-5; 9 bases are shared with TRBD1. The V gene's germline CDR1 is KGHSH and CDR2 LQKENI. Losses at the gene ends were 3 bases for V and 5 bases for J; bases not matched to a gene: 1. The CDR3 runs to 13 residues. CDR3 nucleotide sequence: TGTGCCAGCTCACCTGACAGGGGGGAGACCCAGTACTTC. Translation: CASSPDRGETQYF.

Here the CDR3 DNA reads TGTGCCAGCATGATGACAGCAACTAATGAAAAACTGTTTTTT. It encodes CASMMTATNEKLFF. V gene TRBV6-5 combines with J gene TRBJ1-4, with D perhaps TRBD1 (5 bases). V was clipped by 7 bases and J by 0 bases, with 9 bases between them. This CDR3 is 14 amino acids long. Germline V lookup: CDR1 MNHEY, CDR2 SVGAGI.

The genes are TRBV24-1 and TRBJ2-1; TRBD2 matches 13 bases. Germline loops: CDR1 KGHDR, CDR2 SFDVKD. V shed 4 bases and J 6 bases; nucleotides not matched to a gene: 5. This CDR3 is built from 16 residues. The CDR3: CATSDTSGRALNEQFF. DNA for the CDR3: TGTGCCACCAGTGACACTAGCGGGAGGGCCCTCAATGAGCAGTTCTTC.

CDR3 sequence (DNA): TGCGCCAGCTATGAGAACACCGGGGAGCTGTTTTTT. Translating gives CASYENTGELFF. This chain links TRBV10-2 with TRBJ2-2; D call uncertain. V was cut by 8 bases and J by 1 base, with 5 bases left in between. This CDR3 comprises 12 residues. Germline CDR1 reads WSHSY; CDR2 reads SAAADI.

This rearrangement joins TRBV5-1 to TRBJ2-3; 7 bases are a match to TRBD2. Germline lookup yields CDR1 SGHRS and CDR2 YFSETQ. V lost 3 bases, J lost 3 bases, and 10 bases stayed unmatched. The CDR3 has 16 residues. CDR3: CASSSGPSGYTDTQYF. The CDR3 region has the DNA TGCGCCAGCAGCTCCGGGCCTAGCGGTTATACAGATACGCAGTATTTT.

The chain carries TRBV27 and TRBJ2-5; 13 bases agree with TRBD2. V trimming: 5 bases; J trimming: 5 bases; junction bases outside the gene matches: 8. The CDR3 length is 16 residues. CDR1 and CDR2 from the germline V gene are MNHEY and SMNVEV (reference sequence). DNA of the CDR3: TGTGCCAGCAGTACCCCGACTAGCGGGAGGCGGGAGACCCAGTACTTC. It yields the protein CASSTPTSGRRETQYF.

Here the CDR3 DNA reads TGTGCTAGTGGTTTGGACAGGGGAGGCGGCTACGAGCAGTACTTC. Translation gives CASGLDRGGGYEQYF. The rearrangement uses TRBV12-5 and TRBJ2-7; D might be TRBD1 (7 bases). Per the germline V gene, CDR1 is LGHNT and CDR2 is FRNRAP. With 1 base removed from V and 3 bases from J, the gap between germline ends came to 13 bases. There are 15 residues in the CDR3. Variable domain in full (rest from reference TRBV12-5 and TRBJ2-7): DARVTQTPRHKVTEMGQEVTMRCQPILGHNTVFWYRQTMMQGLELLAYFRNRAPLDDSGMPKDRFSAEMPDATLATLKIQPSEPRDSAVYFCASGLDRGGGYEQYFGPGTRLTVT.